The TCR beta chain described here comes from a study of T cell responses to AZD1222 COVID-19 vaccine. Germline V gene sequence: CDR1 MNHEY, CDR2 SMNVEV (reference sequence). V trimming: 1 base; J trimming: 4 bases; junction bases outside the gene matches: 6. The CDR3 extends over 15 amino acids. Clones were sequenced by immunoSEQ multiplex PCR, and TCRdb holds only the in-frame ones, with some missing. Of 150,000 or so clones listed, approximately 89% are singletons. This chain joins TRBV27 and TRBJ1-2; 7 nucleotides match TRBD1. This sample comprised peripheral blood, obtained on day 0 of AZD1222 vaccination. The TCR was taken from an adult in good health. CDR3 nucleotide sequence: TGTGCCAGCAGTTTATTCGCAGGGGGAGGCTATGGCTACACCTTC. Protein: CASSLFAGGGYGYTF.